This TCR beta chain was documented in a study of patients and donors after allogeneic stem cell transplantation. The CDR3 is 13 residues long. Trimming cost V 8 bases and J 8 bases, with 21 bases left between them. From germline, CDR1 is DFQATT and CDR2 SNEGSKA (reference sequence). This clonotype was observed at least ten times. TCRdb analysed the RT-PCR reads with MiXCR anew, one entry per CDR3 protein. This sample has more than 850,000 distinct CDR3 sequences, with more than 15% found just once. The sequenced sample consisted of blood, either unsorted or a sorted T cell fraction (not recorded which). The chain carries TRBV20-1 and TRBJ1-2, with D possibly matching TRBD1 (6 bases). This TCR was sampled from a human donor who was either an allogeneic HSCT recipient or a stem cell or donor lymphocyte infusion donor (not recorded which). It is not recorded whose cells these are; they may come from a transplant donor. CDR3 coding DNA: TGCAGTCCCAGGGGTACAACGGCGTACGGCTACACCTTC. It is translated as CSPRGTTAYGYTF.